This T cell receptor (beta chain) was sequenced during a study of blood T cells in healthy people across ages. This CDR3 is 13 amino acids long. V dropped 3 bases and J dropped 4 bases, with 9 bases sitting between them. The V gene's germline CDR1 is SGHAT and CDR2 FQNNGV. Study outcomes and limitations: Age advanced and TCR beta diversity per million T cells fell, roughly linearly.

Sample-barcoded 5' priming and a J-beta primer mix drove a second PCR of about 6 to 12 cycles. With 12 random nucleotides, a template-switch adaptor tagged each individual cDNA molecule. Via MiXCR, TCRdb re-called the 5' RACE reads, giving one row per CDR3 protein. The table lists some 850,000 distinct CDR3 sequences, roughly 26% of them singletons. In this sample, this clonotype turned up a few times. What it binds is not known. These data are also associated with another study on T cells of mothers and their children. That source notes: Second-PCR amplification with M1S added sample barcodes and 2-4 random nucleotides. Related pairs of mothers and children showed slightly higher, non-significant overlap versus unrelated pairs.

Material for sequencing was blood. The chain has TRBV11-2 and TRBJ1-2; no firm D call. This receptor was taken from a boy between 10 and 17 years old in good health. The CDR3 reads CASSLDYIYGYTF. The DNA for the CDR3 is TGTGCCAGCAGCTTGGATTATATCTATGGCTACACCTTC.